Listed below are T cell receptor beta chains from one sample, sequenced in a study of radiation and T cells in renal cell carcinoma. Repertoires were generated with immunoSEQ multiplex PCR, while TCRdb's copy carries only in-frame clones and drops some. The repertoire includes tens of thousands of clones, roughly 80% of them detected once, and more than 9% sits in the top ten. Sequenced here: blood, sampled from a patient whose treatment included radiotherapy and nephrectomy. The receptors here all came from a man aged 45-65 years with renal cell carcinoma. Each CDR3 is given with its conserved first and last residue. A D gene is named only where the DNA matches it firmly. Expanded clones get a size class; other rows say once, few or many, or leave the size out.

17 | TRBJ1-4 | - | - | TRBV4-3 | TGCGCCAGCAGCCAAGATGTGACGGGGGGTAATAATGAAAAACTGTTTTTT | CASSQDVTGGNNEKLFF
14 | TRBJ2-1 | TRBD2 | - | TRBV6-1 | TGTGCCAGCAGTGATAGCGGGGGGTACAATGAGCAGTTCTTC | CASSDSGGYNEQFF
14 | TRBJ2-7 | - | - | TRBV4-1 | TGCGCCAGCAGCCAAGCAACTAGTGGCGACGAGCAGTACTTC | CASSQATSGDEQYF
13 | TRBJ1-3 | TRBD1 | - | TRBV6-5 | TGTGCCAGCAGAAAGGACAGGGAGCACACCATATATTTT | CASRKDREHTIYF
11 | TRBJ1-2 | TRBD1 | - | TRBV5-4 | TGTGCCAGCGGAGACAGGGTACGCTACACCTTC | CASGDRVRYTF
13 | TRBJ2-2 | - | - | TRBV30 | TGTGCTAGGGGGAGGGAGAACACCGGGGAGCTGTTTTTT | CARGRENTGELFF
17 | TRBJ1-6 | TRBD1 | - | TRBV4-1 | TGCGCCAGCAGCCAAAGGGACAGGACTTCTAATAATTCACCCCTCCACTTT | CASSQRDRTSNNSPLHF
15 | TRBJ1-1 | - | - | TRBV7-9 | TGTGCCAGCAGCTCCCCCGGTGTGGCAATCCCTGAAGCTTTCTTT | CASSSPGVAIPEAFF
13 | TRBJ1-2 | - | - | TRBV11-2 | TGTGCCAGCAGCACGATAGGCGAACTGGGCTACACCTTC | CASSTIGELGYTF
11 | TRBJ2-5 | - | - | TRBV29-1 | TGCAGCGTTAAATTACAAGAGACCCAGTACTTC | CSVKLQETQYF
15 | TRBJ2-3 | TRBD2 | - | TRBV7-2 | TGTGCCAGCAGCCCCGACGGGGGGAACACAGATACGCAGTATTTT | CASSPDGGNTDTQYF
20 | TRBJ1-5 | - | - | TRBV6-1 | TGTGCCAGCAGTGGGCGAATACCGACGGTTACGTCGACAGTAAATCAGCCCCAGCATTTT | CASSGRIPTVTSTVNQPQHF
14 | TRBJ2-7 | TRBD2 | few | TRBV10-2 | TGCGCCAGCAGTATGACTAGCGACTCCTACGAGCAGTACTTC | CASSMTSDSYEQYF
13 | TRBJ2-1 | - | - | TRBV4-1 | TGCGCCAGCAGCCAAGAGGTGCAGTATGAGCAGTTCTTC | CASSQEVQYEQFF
17 | TRBJ1-2 | TRBD1 | - | TRBV5-6 | TGTGCCAGCAGCTTGGGGACAGGGCGCGGAGATGGGTATGGCTACACCTTC | CASSLGTGRGDGYGYTF
14 | TRBJ2-2 | - | - | TRBV11-3 | TGTGCCAGCAGAAGGGGACCTGACACCGGGGAGCTGTTTTTT | CASRRGPDTGELFF
17 | TRBJ2-3 | TRBD1 | - | TRBV4-1 | TGCGCCAGCAGCCGGATCCGGGACAGGGGGCTTGTGGATACGCAGTATTTT | CASSRIRDRGLVDTQYF
16 | TRBJ2-2 | TRBD1 | - | TRBV5-1 | TGCGCCAGCAGCTTGGGTCAGGGGGCGAACACCGGGGAGCTGTTTTTT | CASSLGQGANTGELFF
12 | TRBJ1-1 | - | - | TRBV7-4 | TGTGCCAGCAGCCTTGGGGAAACTGAAGCTTTCTTT | CASSLGETEAFF
11 | TRBJ2-5 | - | - | TRBV7-6 | TGTGCCAGCAGCCGTCGGGAGACCCAGTACTTC | CASSRRETQYF
13 | TRBJ2-7 | TRBD1 | - | TRBV19 | TGTGCCAGCAAACCGGGACAGGGATACGAGCAGTACTTC | CASKPGQGYEQYF
13 | TRBJ1-2 | - | - | TRBV5-4 | TGTGCCAGCAGGACTACGGGGAACTATGGCTACACCTTC | CASRTTGNYGYTF
14 | TRBJ1-1 | - | - | TRBV30 | TGTGCCTGGAGTGTACTGACTTGGAGCACTGAAGCTTTCTTT | CAWSVLTWSTEAFF
15 | TRBJ1-1 | - | - | TRBV28 | TGTGCCAGCAGTTTGGGTGGACCCGAGGTGAAGAGAATTCTCTTT | CASSLGGPEVKRILF
15 | TRBJ1-5 | TRBD1 | - | TRBV6-6 | TGTGCCAGCAGTAGGGACAGGGGTAGCAATCAGCCCCAGCATTTT | CASSRDRGSNQPQHF
13 | TRBJ2-1 | - | once | TRBV5-1 | TGCGCCAGCAGCCTGCCCCTAGAGGATGAGCAGTTCTTC | CASSLPLEDEQFF
15 | TRBJ2-7 | - | - | TRBV6-4 | TGTGCCAGCAGTGACTGGAGGGGCCATTGGAACGAGCAGTACTTC | CASSDWRGHWNEQYF
14 | TRBJ1-1 | - | - | TRBV2 | TGTGCCAGCAGTGGATTTGGGGTGAACACTGAAGCTTTCTTT | CASSGFGVNTEAFF
14 | TRBJ2-3 | - | many | TRBV7-8 | TGTGCCAGCAGCGCGACTAGGAGCACAGATACGCAGTATTTT | CASSATRSTDTQYF
17 | TRBJ1-2 | TRBD1 | - | TRBV5-1 | TGCGCCAGCAGCAGTCAGGGGGTTAGGTCGCTCAAAAGGAGCTACACCTTC | CASSSQGVRSLKRSYTF
15 | TRBJ1-5 | - | - | TRBV27 | TGTGCCAGCAGTTTATTCGGGGGCGGCAATCAGCCCCAGCATTTT | CASSLFGGGNQPQHF
13 | TRBJ2-1 | TRBD1 | - | TRBV2 | TGTGCCAGCAGGGGGGACAGGGAGAATGAGCAGTTCTTC | CASRGDRENEQFF
17 | TRBJ1-2 | - | - | TRBV4-1 | TGCGCCAGCAGCCAAGAGCCTATGGGGACCCCTAACTATGGCTACACCTTC | CASSQEPMGTPNYGYTF
15 | TRBJ1-1 | - | - | TRBV30 | TGTGCCTGGAGTCCACGAGGTGGGGGCTGGACTGAAGCTTTCTTT | CAWSPRGGGWTEAFF
14 | TRBJ2-1 | - | - | TRBV7-2 | TGTGCCAGCAGCTTAGTTGGGGGCCGAAATGAGCAGTTCTTC | CASSLVGGRNEQFF
15 | TRBJ2-5 | - | - | TRBV6-5 | TGTGCCAGCAGTTACCAGCGCGACAGGTGGGAGACCCAGTACTTC | CASSYQRDRWETQYF
13 | TRBJ1-6 | TRBD1 | - | TRBV5-4 | TGTGCCAGCAGCCGAGACAGGGCTTCACCCCTCCACTTT | CASSRDRASPLHF
16 | TRBJ2-4 | - | - | TRBV7-2 | TGTGCCAGCAGCTTAGTGTTTGGTAGGGCCAAAAACATTCAGTACTTC | CASSLVFGRAKNIQYF
13 | TRBJ2-2 | TRBD2 | once | TRBV7-2 | TGTGCCAGCAGCTCCCGGGAGGACGGGGAGCTGTTTTTT | CASSSREDGELFF
14 | TRBJ2-5 | TRBD1 | - | TRBV30 | TGTGCCTGGAGAACAGGGGGCCACCAAGAGACCCAGTACTTC | CAWRTGGHQETQYF
12 | TRBJ1-1 | - | - | TRBV5-6 | TGTGCCAGCAGGTGGGGCGACACTGAAGCTTTCTTT | CASRWGDTEAFF
14 | TRBJ1-1 | - | - | TRBV28 | TGTGCCAGCAGTTACCGGGACTTGAACACTGAAGCTTTCTTT | CASSYRDLNTEAFF
16 | TRBJ2-3 | TRBD2 | - | TRBV9 | TGTGCCAGCAGCGTAGAAGGGACTAGCGGCACAGATACGCAGTATTTT | CASSVEGTSGTDTQYF
14 | TRBJ2-5 | - | - | TRBV7-2 | TGTGCCAGCAGCCCTACTTGGGTTCAGGAGACCCAGTACTTC | CASSPTWVQETQYF
13 | TRBJ1-5 | TRBD1 | - | TRBV30 | TGTGCCTGGAGTGGGACAGGGGGTCAGCCCCAGCATTTT | CAWSGTGGQPQHF
12 | TRBJ1-4 | TRBD1 | - | TRBV6-6 | TGTGCCAGCCAGGGGGATAATGAAAAACTGTTTTTT | CASQGDNEKLFF
16 | TRBJ2-7 | - | - | TRBV30 | TGTGCCTGGAGTGTAAGTGGGGGTGGGCCCTCCTACGAGCAGTACTTC | CAWSVSGGGPSYEQYF
16 | TRBJ2-3 | - | - | TRBV9 | TGTGCCAGCAGCGTAGGGGCTAGCAGAGGCACAGATACGCAGTATTTT | CASSVGASRGTDTQYF
13 | TRBJ2-2 | - | - | TRBV7-6 | TGTGCCAGCAGCTCACAGGGTACCGGGGAGCTGTTTTTT | CASSSQGTGELFF
16 | TRBJ2-2 | - | - | TRBV5-1 | TGCGCCAGCAGCTTGGATCCAGGGGCGGACACCGGGGAGCTGTTTTTT | CASSLDPGADTGELFF
13 | TRBJ2-3 | - | - | TRBV28 | TGTGCCAGCAGTTTGCTCTCCACAGATACGCAGTATTTT | CASSLLSTDTQYF
13 | TRBJ2-7 | - | - | TRBV27 | TGTGCCAGCAGTTGGGGCAGGACCTACGAGCAGTACTTC | CASSWGRTYEQYF
17 | TRBJ2-3 | TRBD2 | - | TRBV27 | TGTGCCAGCAGCTATCGTCTAGCGGGAGTTAGCCCAGATACGCAGTATTTT | CASSYRLAGVSPDTQYF
13 | TRBJ1-2 | TRBD1 | - | TRBV7-9 | TGTGCCAGCAGCGAGGGGGCCCACTATGGCTACACCTTC | CASSEGAHYGYTF